This TCR beta chain is drawn from a study of technical replicates of blood from several donors. The protocol was immunoSEQ multiplex PCR, while the TCRdb copy is restricted to in-frame clones and leaves out a portion. The sample has more than 90,000 clones; under 97% are singletons. Germline V gives CDR1 SQVTM, CDR2 ANQGSEA. The ends lost 4 bases at V and 5 bases at J; junction bases unmatched: 9. The CDR3 runs 14 residues. The material sequenced was T cells isolated from PBMCs. The receptor comes from a human donor in good health. V and J are TRBV29-1 and TRBJ2-5; 8 bases are a match to TRBD2. CDR3 DNA sequence: TGCAGCGTTGGCGCCGCGGGAGGAGGTGAGACCCAGTACTTC. It encodes CSVGAAGGGETQYF.